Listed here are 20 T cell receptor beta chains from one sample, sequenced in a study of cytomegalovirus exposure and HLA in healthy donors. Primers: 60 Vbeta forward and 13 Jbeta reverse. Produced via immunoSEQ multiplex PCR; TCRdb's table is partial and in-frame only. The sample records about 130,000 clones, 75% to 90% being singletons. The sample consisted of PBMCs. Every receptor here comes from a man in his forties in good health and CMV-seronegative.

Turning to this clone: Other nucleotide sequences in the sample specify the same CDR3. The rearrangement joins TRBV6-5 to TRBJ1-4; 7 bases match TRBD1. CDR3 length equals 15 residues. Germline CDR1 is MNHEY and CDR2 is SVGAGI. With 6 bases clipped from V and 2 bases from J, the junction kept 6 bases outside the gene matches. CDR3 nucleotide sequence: TGTGCCAGCAGCCTCGGGACAGCCACTAATGAAAAACTGTTTTTT. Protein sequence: CASSLGTATNEKLFF.

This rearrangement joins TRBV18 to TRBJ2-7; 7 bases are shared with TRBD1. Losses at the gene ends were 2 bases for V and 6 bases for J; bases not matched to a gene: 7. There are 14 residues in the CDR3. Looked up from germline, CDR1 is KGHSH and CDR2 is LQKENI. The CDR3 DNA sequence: TGTGCCAGCTCACCAGAAACAGGGGATCGCGAGCAGTACTTC. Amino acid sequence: CASSPETGDREQYF. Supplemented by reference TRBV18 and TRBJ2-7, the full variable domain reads NAGVMQNPRHLVRRRGQEARLRCSPMKGHSHVYWYRQLPEEGLKFMVYLQKENIIDESGMPKERFSAEFPKEGPSILRIQQVVRGDSAAYFCASSPETGDREQYFGPGTRLTVT.

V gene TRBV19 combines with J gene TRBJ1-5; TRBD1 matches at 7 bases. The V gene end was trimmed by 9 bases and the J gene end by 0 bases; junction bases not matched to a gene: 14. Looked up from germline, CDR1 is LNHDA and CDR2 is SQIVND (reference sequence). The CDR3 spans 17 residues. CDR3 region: CASKPGQRLISNQPQHF. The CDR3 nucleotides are TGTGCCAGCAAGCCGGGACAGCGGCTGATTAGCAATCAGCCCCAGCATTTT.

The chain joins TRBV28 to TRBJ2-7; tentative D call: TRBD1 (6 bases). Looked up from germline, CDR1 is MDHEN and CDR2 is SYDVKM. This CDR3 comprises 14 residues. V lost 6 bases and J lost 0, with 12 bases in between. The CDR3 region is CASSTGQSSYEQYF. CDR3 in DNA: TGTGCCAGCAGCACAGGACAGAGCTCCTACGAGCAGTACTTC.

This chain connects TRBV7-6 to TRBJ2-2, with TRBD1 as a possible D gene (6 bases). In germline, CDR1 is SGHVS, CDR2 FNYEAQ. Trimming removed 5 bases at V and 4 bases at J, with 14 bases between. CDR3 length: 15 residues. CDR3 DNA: TGTGCCAGCAGCCTAAGAACAGGGTCCACCGGGGAGCTGTTTTTT. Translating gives CASSLRTGSTGELFF. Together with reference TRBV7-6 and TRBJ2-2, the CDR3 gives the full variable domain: GAGVSQSPRYKVTKRGQDVALRCDPISGHVSLYWYRQALGQGPEFLTYFNYEAQQDKSGLPNDRFSAERPEGSISTLTIQRTEQRDSAMYRCASSLRTGSTGELFFGEGSRLTVL.

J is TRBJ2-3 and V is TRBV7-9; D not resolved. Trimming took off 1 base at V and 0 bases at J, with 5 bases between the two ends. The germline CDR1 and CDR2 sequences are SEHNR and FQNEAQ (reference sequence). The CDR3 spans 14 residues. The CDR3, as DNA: TGTGCCAGCAGCTTAGATAGAAGCACAGATACGCAGTATTTT. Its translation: CASSLDRSTDTQYF.

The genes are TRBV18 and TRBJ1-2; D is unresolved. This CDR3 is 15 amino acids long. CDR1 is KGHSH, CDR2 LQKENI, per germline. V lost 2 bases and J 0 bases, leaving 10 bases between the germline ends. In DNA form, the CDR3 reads TGTGCCAGCTCACCAACCCCCGGAGCTAACTATGGCTACACCTTC. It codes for CASSPTPGANYGYTF.

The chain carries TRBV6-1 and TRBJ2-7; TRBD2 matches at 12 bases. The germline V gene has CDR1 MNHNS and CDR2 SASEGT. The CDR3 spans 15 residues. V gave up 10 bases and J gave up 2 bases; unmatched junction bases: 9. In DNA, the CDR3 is TGTGCCAAAAGGACTAGCGGGGCGGAACCCTACGAGCAGTACTTC. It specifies CAKRTSGAEPYEQYF.

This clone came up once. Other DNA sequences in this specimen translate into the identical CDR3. The CDR3 DNA follows: TGTGCCACCAGCAGAGATAGGTCGGGGGGCTACACCTTC. It specifies CATSRDRSGGYTF. This chain joins TRBV15 and TRBJ1-2; D is unclear. This CDR3 contains 13 residues. Per the germline V gene, CDR1 is LNHNV and CDR2 is YYDKDF (reference sequence). Trimming left V 0 bases short and J 8 bases short, with 10 bases between. Using reference TRBV15 and TRBJ1-2 for the parts outside the CDR3, the full variable domain is DAMVIQNPRYQVTQFGKPVTLSCSQTLNHNVMYWYQQKSSQAPKLLFHYYDKDFNNEADTPDNFQSRRPNTSFCFLDIRSPGLGDTAMYLCATSRDRSGGYTFGSGTRLTVV.

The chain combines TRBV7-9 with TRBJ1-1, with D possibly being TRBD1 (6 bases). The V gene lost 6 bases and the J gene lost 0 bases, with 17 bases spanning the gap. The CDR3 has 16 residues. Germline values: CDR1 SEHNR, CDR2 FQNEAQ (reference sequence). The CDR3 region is CASRTRGGGLNTEAFF. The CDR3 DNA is TGTGCCAGCAGAACCAGGGGTGGCGGTTTGAACACTGAAGCTTTCTTT.

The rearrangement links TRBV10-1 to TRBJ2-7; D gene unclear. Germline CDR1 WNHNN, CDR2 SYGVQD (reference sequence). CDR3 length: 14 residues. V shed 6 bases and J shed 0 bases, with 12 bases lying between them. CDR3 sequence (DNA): TGCGCCAGCAGGCATTGCCACACCTCCTACGAGCAGTACTTC. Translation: CASRHCHTSYEQYF.

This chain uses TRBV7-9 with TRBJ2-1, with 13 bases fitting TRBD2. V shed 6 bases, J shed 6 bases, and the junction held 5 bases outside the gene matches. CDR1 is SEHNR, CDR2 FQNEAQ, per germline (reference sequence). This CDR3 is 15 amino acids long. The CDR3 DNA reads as TGTGCCAGCAGTTCTACTAGCGGGAGGGCCAATGAGCAGTTCTTC. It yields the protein CASSSTSGRANEQFF.

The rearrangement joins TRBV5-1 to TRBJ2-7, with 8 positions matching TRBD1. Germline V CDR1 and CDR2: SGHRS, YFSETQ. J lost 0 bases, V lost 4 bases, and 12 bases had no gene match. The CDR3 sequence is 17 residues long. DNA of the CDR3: TGCGCCAGCAGCCCCCTCAGAAGGCAGGGGGCCTCCTACGAGCAGTACTTC. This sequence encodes CASSPLRRQGASYEQYF.

This CDR3 is CASSKTGLDTEAFF. CDR3 DNA: TGTGCCAGCAGCAAAACAGGATTGGACACTGAAGCTTTCTTT. The chain combines TRBV6-6 with TRBJ1-1; possible D gene TRBD1, 5 bases. This CDR3 comprises 14 residues. The germline V and J ends were trimmed by 6 bases and 3 bases, with 14 bases remaining between them. The germline V gene encodes CDR1 MNHNY and CDR2 SVGAGI (reference sequence).

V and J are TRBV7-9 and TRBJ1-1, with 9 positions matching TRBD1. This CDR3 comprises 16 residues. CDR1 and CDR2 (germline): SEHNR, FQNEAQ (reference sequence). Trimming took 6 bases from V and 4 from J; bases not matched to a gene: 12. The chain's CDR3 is CASSSRPGQGGTEAFF. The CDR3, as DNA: TGTGCCAGCAGTTCCCGTCCGGGACAGGGAGGCACTGAAGCTTTCTTT.

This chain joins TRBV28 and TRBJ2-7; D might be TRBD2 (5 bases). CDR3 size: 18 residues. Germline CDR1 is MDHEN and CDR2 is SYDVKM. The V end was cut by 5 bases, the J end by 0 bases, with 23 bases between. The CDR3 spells CASSLFPKSGLPSYEQYF. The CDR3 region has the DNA TGTGCCAGCAGTCTCTTCCCCAAAAGCGGTCTTCCCTCCTACGAGCAGTACTTC. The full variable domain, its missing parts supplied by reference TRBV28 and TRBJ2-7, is DVKVTQSSRYLVKRTGEKVFLECVQDMDHENMFWYRQDPGLGLRLIYFSYDVKMKEKGDIPEGYSVSREKKERFSLILESASTNQTSMYLCASSLFPKSGLPSYEQYFGPGTRLTVT.

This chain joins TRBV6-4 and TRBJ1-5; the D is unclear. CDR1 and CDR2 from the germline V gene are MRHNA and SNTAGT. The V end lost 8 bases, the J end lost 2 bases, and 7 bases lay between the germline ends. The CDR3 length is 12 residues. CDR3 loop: CASSTRNQPQHF. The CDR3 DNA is TGTGCCAGCTCGACACGCAATCAGCCCCAGCATTTT.

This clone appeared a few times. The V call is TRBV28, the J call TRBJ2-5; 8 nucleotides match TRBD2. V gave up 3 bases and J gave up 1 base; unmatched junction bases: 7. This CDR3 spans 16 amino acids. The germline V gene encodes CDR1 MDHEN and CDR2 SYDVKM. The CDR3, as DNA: TGTGCCAGCAGTTTGGCTAGCGGGCCCCCCCAAGAGACCCAGTACTTC. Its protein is CASSLASGPPQETQYF.

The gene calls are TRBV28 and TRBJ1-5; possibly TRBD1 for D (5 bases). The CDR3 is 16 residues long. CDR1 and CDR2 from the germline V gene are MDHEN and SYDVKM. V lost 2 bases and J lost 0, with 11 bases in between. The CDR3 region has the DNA TGTGCCAGCAGTTTACTCGACAGACATAGCAATCAGCCCCAGCATTTT. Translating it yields CASSLLDRHSNQPQHF.

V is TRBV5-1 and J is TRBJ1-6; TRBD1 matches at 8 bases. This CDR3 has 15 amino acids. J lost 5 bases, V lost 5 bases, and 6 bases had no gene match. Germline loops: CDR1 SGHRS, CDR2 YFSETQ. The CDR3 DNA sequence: TGCGCCAGCAGGCCCCCGGGACAGGATAATTCACCCCTCCACTTT. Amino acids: CASRPPGQDNSPLHF.